One and the same sample provided the 10 T cell receptor beta chains below, sequenced in a study of cytomegalovirus exposure and HLA in healthy donors. Sequencing was performed with immunoSEQ multiplex PCR; in TCRdb, only in-frame clones are kept and a portion is missing. The sample yields 50,000 to 80,000 clones, 80% to 90% seen once. The source material was PBMCs. The receptor source for this set is a woman aged 18 to 35 in good health and CMV-seronegative.

CDR3 sequence reads: CASSVDAIAGYNEQFF. Written as DNA, the CDR3 is TGTGCCAGCAGCGTAGACGCCATAGCGGGATACAATGAGCAGTTCTTC. The chain recombines TRBV9 with TRBJ2-1; 8 positions match TRBD2. Germline CDR1 is SGDLS and CDR2 is YYNGEE. With 0 bases clipped from V and 4 bases from J, the junction kept 6 bases outside the gene matches. This CDR3 is 16 amino acids long.

The chain couples TRBV9 to TRBJ2-1, with 14 positions matching TRBD2. CDR1 is SGDLS and CDR2 is YYNGEE in the germline V gene. The trim removed 4 bases at V and 1 base at J, leaving 7 bases unmatched. The CDR3 covers 18 residues. The CDR3 coding sequence is TGTGCCAGCAGCCCACGACTAGCGGGAGGGCGTTCCTACAATGAGCAGTTCTTC. It yields the protein CASSPRLAGGRSYNEQFF.

The chain has TRBV5-6 and TRBJ2-4, with 16 bases matching TRBD2. CDR3 length: 18 residues. Germline CDR1 and CDR2: SGHDT and YYEEEE. V lost 4 bases to trimming and J lost 11 bases; unmatched junction nucleotides: 15. CDR3 residues: CASSRILSGTSGRAVQYF. CDR3 DNA sequence: TGTGCCAGCAGCCGGATATTATCCGGGACTAGCGGGAGGGCCGTTCAGTACTTC.

V gene TRBV6-7 combines with J gene TRBJ1-1, with D unresolved. TRBV6-7 is recorded as an ORF, its role being uncertain. The ends were cut back, 1 base at V and 4 bases at J, with 10 bases in the middle. The CDR3 runs 14 residues. This CDR3 is CASSYFPGCTEAFF. In DNA form, the CDR3 reads TGTGCCAGCAGTTACTTCCCAGGTTGCACTGAAGCTTTCTTT.

The chain couples TRBV7-2 to TRBJ2-7; 11 nucleotides agree with TRBD2. The junction had 9 bases not matched to a gene; V was cut back by 2 bases and J by 12 bases. Germline CDR1 is SGHTA and CDR2 is FQGNSA. The CDR3 spans 14 residues. CDR3 sequence reads: CASSLSPSGGSMYF. In nucleotides, the CDR3 is TGTGCCAGCAGCTTATCCCCTAGCGGGGGGAGTATGTACTTC.

V is TRBV7-9 and J is TRBJ1-2, with 9 positions matching TRBD1. V shed 1 base, J shed 4 bases, and the junction held 1 base outside the gene matches. Germline CDR1 SEHNR, CDR2 FQNEAQ (reference sequence). This CDR3 contains 14 residues. The CDR3 spells CASSLGDRVYGYTF. CDR3 DNA sequence: TGTGCCAGCAGCTTAGGGGACAGGGTCTATGGCTACACCTTC.

The chain recombines TRBV19 with TRBJ2-7; a weak D match, TRBD1 (5 bases). From germline, CDR1 is LNHDA and CDR2 SQIVND (reference sequence). This CDR3 has 13 amino acids. The V end was cut by 4 bases, the J end by 7 bases, with 14 bases between. The CDR3 here is CASSTGQGAEQYF. The CDR3 DNA sequence: TGTGCCAGTAGTACAGGACAAGGCGCGGAGCAGTACTTC.

This clone was observed a few times. The CDR3 reads CASSFIRSEQFF. CDR3 DNA: TGTGCCAGCAGCTTCATCCGGTCTGAGCAGTTCTTC. The rearrangement uses TRBV7-9 and TRBJ2-1; D unresolved. The length of the CDR3 is 12 residues. Per germline, CDR1 SEHNR and CDR2 FQNEAQ (reference sequence). The V end lost 3 bases, the J end lost 9 bases, and 9 bases lay between the germline ends.

V gene TRBV5-1 combines with J gene TRBJ1-2, with 8 positions matching TRBD1. The CDR3 loop spans 15 amino acids. Germline loops: CDR1 SGHRS, CDR2 YFSETQ. Trimming cost V 2 bases and J 3 bases; bases outside gene matches: 6. CDR3 nucleotides: TGCGCCAGCAGCTTACTACCAGGGGGCGACTATGGCTACACCTTC. Translated: CASSLLPGGDYGYTF.

The genes are TRBV28 and TRBJ2-7, with 7 positions matching TRBD2. This CDR3 contains 14 residues. Per germline, CDR1 MDHEN and CDR2 SYDVKM. Losses at the gene ends were 4 bases for V and 0 bases for J; bases not matched to a gene: 3. The CDR3 bases are TGTGCCAGCAGTTCAGCGGGAACCTCCTACGAGCAGTACTTC. It encodes CASSSAGTSYEQYF.